What follows are 25 T cell receptor beta chains derived from one specimen sequenced in a study of blood T cell repertoires in COVID-19. Data came from immunoSEQ multiplex PCR; TCRdb stores just in-frame clones and leaves some out. The repertoire holds some 200,000 clones, 85% seen once, with under 0.95% in the top ten. Material: peripheral blood. These receptors were obtained from a man aged 55 to 70 with COVID-19, enrolled during active disease.

The J gene is TRBJ1-1, the V gene TRBV6-2 or TRBV6-3; D gene uncertain. The germline V gene has CDR1 MNHEY and CDR2 SVGEGT. The CDR3 is 15 amino acids. V was trimmed by 5 bases and J by 3 bases, leaving 16 bases between them. DNA of the CDR3: TGTGCCAGCAGTACCGAAAAGACATCCGACACTGAAGCTTTCTTT. It translates to CASSTEKTSDTEAFF.

This clone was detected only a few times. The V gene is TRBV7-2, the J gene TRBJ2-7; possible D gene TRBD1, 7 bases. In germline, CDR1 is SGHTA, CDR2 FQGNSA. Between the trimmed V and J ends, which lost 5 bases and 3 bases, there was a span of 14 bases. This CDR3 is built from 14 residues. This CDR3 is CASSAQGGGYEQYF. CDR3 nucleotide sequence: TGTGCCAGCAGCGCCCAGGGGGGAGGCTACGAGCAGTACTTC. The full variable domain, completed using reference TRBV7-2 and TRBJ2-7, is GAGVSQSPSNKVTEKGKDVELRCDPISGHTALYWYRQSLGQGLEFLIYFQGNSAPDKSGLPSDRFSAERTGGSVSTLTIQRTQQEDSAVYLCASSAQGGGYEQYFGPGTRLTVT.

The rearrangement joins TRBV20-1 to TRBJ2-7; the D gene is possibly TRBD1 (6 bases). V gave up 3 bases and J gave up 3 bases, with 15 bases separating them. This CDR3 has 14 amino acids. Germline V gene sequence: CDR1 DFQATT, CDR2 SNEGSKA (reference sequence). CDR3 nucleotide sequence: TGCAGTGCTAGTTCCTCTACAGGGAACTACGAGCAGTACTTC. Its protein product is CSASSSTGNYEQYF.

The chain uses TRBV15 and TRBJ1-2; D unclear. There are 13 residues in the CDR3. Germline V gene sequence: CDR1 LNHNV, CDR2 YYDKDF (reference sequence). Trimming shortened V by 0 bases and J by 5 bases, and 7 bases separated the two germline ends. CDR3 sequence reads: CATSRDRSYGYTF. The CDR3 DNA follows: TGTGCCACCAGCAGAGATAGATCTTATGGCTACACCTTC.

This clone has only one observation. V is TRBV7-8 and J is TRBJ1-3; perhaps TRBD1 as D (6 bases). CDR3 size: 19 residues. V was pared by 1 base and J by 0 bases, with 19 bases between. CDR1 SGHVS and CDR2 FQNEAQ come from the germline V gene. DNA of the CDR3: TGTGCCAGCAGCTTAGACGGACCTTCAGGGGCCATCTCTGGAAACACCATATATTTT. Translated: CASSLDGPSGAISGNTIYF. The complete variable domain, with remaining parts taken from reference TRBV7-8 and TRBJ1-3, reads GAGVSQSPRYKVAKRGQDVALRCDPISGHVSLFWYQQALGQGPEFLTYFQNEAQLDKSGLPSDRFFAERPEGSVSTLKIQRTQQEDSAVYLCASSLDGPSGAISGNTIYFGEGSWLTVV.

This clone was observed a single time. The CDR3 sequence: CASSLQGWATEAFF. The CDR3 DNA reads TGTGCCAGCAGCTTACAGGGATGGGCCACTGAAGCTTTCTTT. The chain has TRBV5-4 and TRBJ1-1; a weak D match, TRBD1 (6 bases). The V gene's germline CDR1 is SGHNT and CDR2 YYREEE (reference sequence). With 2 bases removed from V and 4 bases from J, the gap between germline ends came to 12 bases. The CDR3 runs 14 residues.

The chain links TRBV7-3 to TRBJ2-3; TRBD1 matches at 10 bases. Germline V gene data show CDR1 as SGHTA and CDR2 as FQGTGA. This CDR3 has 16 amino acids. The ends lost 5 bases at V and 0 bases at J; junction bases unmatched: 5. This chain's CDR3 is CASSRQGAGSTDTQYF. The CDR3 DNA is TGTGCCAGCAGCCGACAGGGGGCGGGGAGCACAGATACGCAGTATTTT.

V is TRBV7-2 and J is TRBJ2-1; TRBD2 agrees at 8 bases. V was clipped by 0 bases and J by 2 bases; unmatched bases: 0. Germline V CDR1 and CDR2: SGHTA, FQGNSA. CDR3 length: 15 residues. CDR3: CASSLASGAYNEQFF. DNA of the CDR3: TGTGCCAGCAGCTTAGCTAGCGGGGCCTACAATGAGCAGTTCTTC.

The rearrangement links TRBV3-1 (or the pseudogene TRBV3-2) to TRBJ1-6, with 7 bases aligning to TRBD1. Germline CDR1 and CDR2: LGHDT and YNNKEL (reference sequence). The CDR3 spans 15 residues. V lost 1 base to trimming and J lost 9 bases; unmatched junction nucleotides: 6. As DNA, the CDR3 is TGTGCCAGCAGCCAAGGAACAGGGGAATTTTCACCCCTCCACTTT. It codes for CASSQGTGEFSPLHF.

J is TRBJ1-5 and V is TRBV30; 8 bases align to TRBD1. The CDR3 runs to 13 residues. Germline V gene lookup returns CDR1 GTSNPN and CDR2 SVGIG (reference sequence). V gave up 5 bases and J gave up 4 bases; unmatched junction bases: 4. The CDR3 loop reads CAWGRQGNQPQHF. For the CDR3, the DNA is TGTGCCTGGGGAAGACAGGGGAATCAGCCCCAGCATTTT.

The chain has TRBV3-1 (or the pseudogene TRBV3-2) and TRBJ2-1; TRBD2 matches at 14 bases. V shed 2 bases, J shed 8 bases, and the junction held 8 bases outside the gene matches. Germline loops: CDR1 LGHDT, CDR2 YNNKEL (reference sequence). The CDR3 is 17 residues long. The chain's CDR3 is CASSQPTTSGRGDEQFF. In DNA, the CDR3 is TGTGCCAGCAGCCAACCTACGACTAGCGGGAGGGGTGATGAGCAGTTCTTC.

Regarding this clone: The same CDR3 arises from other DNA sequences in this sample as well. The rearrangement uses TRBV7-2 and TRBJ1-2, with D possibly TRBD1 on 6 matching bases. This CDR3 spans 13 amino acids. V shed 5 bases and J shed 2 bases, with 9 bases lying between them. Germline CDR1 SGHTA, CDR2 FQGNSA. CDR3 sequence: CASSLRGNYGYTF. The CDR3 nucleotides are TGTGCCAGCAGCCTCAGGGGCAACTATGGCTACACCTTC.

The V gene is TRBV4-3, the J gene TRBJ2-4; weak D call: TRBD2 (6 bases). The V end lost 0 bases, the J end lost 6 bases, and 12 bases lay between the germline ends. Per the germline V gene, CDR1 is LGHNA and CDR2 is YSLEER. This CDR3 is built from 15 residues. CDR3: CASSQDIGGGNIQYF. CDR3 nucleotides: TGCGCCAGCAGCCAAGATATCGGGGGAGGAAACATTCAGTACTTC.

The genes are TRBV27 and TRBJ2-4, with TRBD1 matching over 9 bases. Germline loops: CDR1 MNHEY, CDR2 SMNVEV (reference sequence). The CDR3 is 14 residues long. The ends lost 5 bases at V and 8 bases at J; junction bases unmatched: 7. CDR3 region: CASSLLTGGYIQYF. The CDR3 nucleotides read TGTGCCAGCAGTCTCCTGACAGGGGGTTACATTCAGTACTTC.

This chain uses TRBV5-1 with TRBJ2-5; 7 nucleotides align to TRBD1. V lost 4 bases and J lost 7; bases outside the gene matches: 10. This CDR3 has 14 residues. Germline V CDR1 and CDR2: SGHRS, YFSETQ. CDR3 bases: TGCGCCAGCAGCGAGACAGGGAACGTGGGGACCCAGTACTTC. As protein: CASSETGNVGTQYF.

The chain carries TRBV28 and TRBJ2-7; 7 nucleotides match TRBD1. The CDR3 has 12 residues. Germline trimming cut 6 bases from V and 4 bases from J; bases unmatched to any gene: 3. From germline, CDR1 is MDHEN and CDR2 SYDVKM. The CDR3 sequence is CASSSDRYEQYF. In DNA, the CDR3 is TGTGCCAGCAGCTCGGACAGGTACGAGCAGTACTTC.

The chain has TRBV4-3 and TRBJ1-2; tentatively, D is TRBD1 (5 bases). Trimming shortened V by 0 bases and J by 4 bases, and 15 bases separated the two germline ends. CDR1 is LGHNA and CDR2 is YSLEER in the germline V gene. CDR3 length: 16 residues. DNA for the CDR3: TGCGCCAGCAGCCAAGATGGAGGGGACGGTACCTATGGCTACACCTTC. Protein: CASSQDGGDGTYGYTF.

The chain employs TRBV10-2 and TRBJ2-1, with D maybe TRBD1 (6 bases). The V end lost 3 bases, the J end lost 4 bases, and 10 bases lay between the germline ends. Germline assignment: CDR1 WSHSY and CDR2 SAAADI. CDR3 size: 14 residues. In DNA form, the CDR3 reads TGCGCCAGCAGTGACACCCAGGGGTACAATGAGCAGTTCTTC. This sequence encodes CASSDTQGYNEQFF.

The chain joins TRBV6-5 to TRBJ1-1, with a possible D match to TRBD1 (6 bases). Between the trimmed V and J ends, which lost 6 bases and 5 bases, there was a span of 19 bases. CDR1 is MNHEY, CDR2 SVGAGI, per germline. The CDR3 totals 15 residues. The CDR3 DNA reads TGTGCCAGCAGCCTAAATAGCGCAGGGGAAACTGAAGCTTTCTTT. Its protein is CASSLNSAGETEAFF.

The chain carries TRBV19 and TRBJ2-1, with 12 bases that match TRBD2. V lost 5 bases to trimming and J lost 4 bases; unmatched junction nucleotides: 3. The CDR3 runs 15 residues. Germline CDR1 reads LNHDA; CDR2 reads SQIVND (reference sequence). The CDR3 region is CASSALAGGYNEQFF. The CDR3 DNA follows: TGTGCCAGTAGTGCCCTAGCGGGAGGGTACAATGAGCAGTTCTTC.

This rearrangement joins TRBV9 to TRBJ1-1, with 10 bases that match TRBD1. The V gene end was trimmed by 4 bases and the J gene end by 1 base; junction bases not matched to a gene: 7. CDR1 SGDLS and CDR2 YYNGEE come from the germline V gene. The CDR3 is 16 residues long. For the CDR3, the DNA is TGTGCCAGCAGCACCCGGGACAGGGGAGGGAACACTGAAGCTTTCTTT. Its protein is CASSTRDRGGNTEAFF.

This chain links TRBV29-1 with TRBJ1-1; TRBD1 matches 8 bases. The CDR3 has 13 amino acids. The germline V gene encodes CDR1 SQVTM and CDR2 ANQGSEA. The ends lost 6 bases at V and 5 bases at J; junction bases unmatched: 8. CDR3 DNA sequence: TGCAGCGTGGCAGGGGGCTTGGGAACTGAAGCTTTCTTT. Its translation: CSVAGGLGTEAFF.

This chain links TRBV6-5 with TRBJ1-5; no firm D call. The germline CDR1 and CDR2 sequences are MNHEY and SVGAGI. The CDR3 loop spans 14 amino acids. Trimming stripped 6 bases from V and 0 bases from J, with 9 bases between. CDR3 residues: CASSRIYSNQPQHF. CDR3 sequence (DNA): TGTGCCAGCAGCCGCATCTATAGCAATCAGCCCCAGCATTTT.

This chain connects TRBV5-6 to TRBJ1-2, with 9 positions matching TRBD1. With V trimmed by 4 bases and J by 7 bases, 5 bases remained unmatched. This CDR3 region has 13 residues. The germline gives CDR1 SGHDT, CDR2 YYEEEE. The CDR3 reads CASSMGQGSGYTF. Here the CDR3 DNA reads TGTGCCAGCAGCATGGGACAGGGATCTGGCTACACCTTC.

This chain joins TRBV10-1 and TRBJ1-6, with D possibly TRBD1 on 5 matching bases. The length of the CDR3 is 16 residues. V lost 4 bases, J lost 4 bases, and 14 bases lay in between. Per germline, CDR1 WNHNN and CDR2 SYGVQD (reference sequence). In DNA form, the CDR3 reads TGCGCCAGCAGTGGAAAAGGGGCAAGTTATAATTCACCCCTCCACTTT. It specifies CASSGKGASYNSPLHF.